The clone carrying this T cell receptor (beta chain) has more than one count but fewer than ten. The antigen remains undetermined. This sample is drawn from a study of T-cell memory formation after mild COVID-19. Study-level findings and limits: Several responding clones turned up in pre-infection memory, indicating that cross-reactive memory may have taken part. Day 15 to 85 contracting clones showed balanced CD4/CD8; later expanders leaned CD4+.

The 5'RACE method, run with constant-segment primers, produced TCR alpha and TCR beta cDNA libraries (carrying sample barcodes and UMIs). TCRdb re-analysed the 5' RACE reads in MiXCR, keeping a single row per CDR3 protein. The sample lists fewer than 250,000 distinct CDR3 sequences, roughly 30% occurring once. The CDR3 contains 15 residues. Germline V gene sequence: CDR1 SGHRS, CDR2 YFSETQ. Trimming shortened V by 0 bases and J by 0 bases, and 9 bases separated the two germline ends. Sequencing was done on a sample of PBMCs or a T cell subset sorted from them (not recorded which). The sequence came from an adult woman who had mild COVID-19 (a few samples of this study predate the infection). Cell type and time point are not known. This chain connects TRBV5-1 to TRBJ1-2; the D gene is possibly TRBD1 (5 bases). CDR3 sequence (DNA): TGCGCCAGCAGCTTGGACAGGCTCACTAACTATGGCTACACCTTC. Translating gives CASSLDRLTNYGYTF.